This is a list of T cell receptor beta chains from one sample in a study of shared clonotypes between healthy human individuals. Sequencing used immunoSEQ multiplex PCR; TCRdb keeps in-frame clones, though not all of them. The sample consists of 2 million to 2.5 million clones, more than 85% of them appearing once. The source material was naive CD8+ T cells from PBMCs. The receptors shown here come from a man younger than 35 in good health. Some clones in this sample may be carry-over from other donors' samples. Each CDR3 is given with its conserved first and last residue.

j_call | v_call | cdr3_aa
TRBJ2-7 | TRBV6-5 | CASSANRVYEQYF
TRBJ2-1 | TRBV6-5 | CASSPLGDHEQFF
TRBJ2-2 | TRBV11-1 | CASSFVAEPTGELFF
TRBJ2-5 | TRBV5-1 | CARNGMGLGETQYF
TRBJ2-7 | TRBV6-1 | CASSAFRTGIEQYF
TRBJ1-3 | TRBV12-2 | CASRYPHKRDNSGNTIYF
TRBJ2-5 | TRBV5-3 | CARSLTEQETQYF
TRBJ2-3 | TRBV27 | CASSPWTSGRDTQYF
TRBJ2-7 | TRBV28 | CASSLGDRAEQYF
TRBJ2-7 | TRBV28 | CASSLLAGPYEQYF
TRBJ1-4 | TRBV11-2 | CASSHTGTLNKGLFF
TRBJ2-7 | TRBV28 | CASSFTGDFYEQYF
TRBJ2-1 | TRBV7-2 | CASSLESYNEQFF
TRBJ2-1 | TRBV11-2 | CASSLDYDEQFF
TRBJ2-3 | TRBV29-1 | CSAWTGTTDTQYF
TRBJ2-5 | TRBV7-9 | CASSSSGPAAETQYF
TRBJ1-1 | TRBV9 | CASSVGTGAEAFF
TRBJ2-4 | TRBV2 | CASSEHPPFSVIF
TRBJ2-7 | TRBV19 | CASSPRGGHEQYF
TRBJ2-7 | TRBV14 | CASSQRGASYEQYF
TRBJ2-7 | TRBV19 | CASSSEISYEQYF
TRBJ2-2 | TRBV15 | CATRDTGELFF
TRBJ2-7 | TRBV27 | CASSLSTGERSYEQYF
TRBJ2-5 | TRBV15 | CATSGLAEPRGETQYF
TRBJ2-5 | TRBV7-2 | CASSLVQGAGETQYF
TRBJ1-2 | TRBV5-1 | CASNNGPFQANYGYTF
TRBJ2-5 | TRBV5-6 | CASSLATDEQYF
TRBJ1-1 | TRBV28 | CASSFGVRTEAFF
TRBJ2-7 | TRBV14 | CASSQGAEGQYF
TRBJ2-7 | TRBV6-5 | CASSRSRHEQYF
TRBJ2-5 | TRBV9 | CASSVGIRGQETQYF
TRBJ2-2 | TRBV9 | CASSVDPGGAVTGELFF
TRBJ1-1 | TRBV6-1 | CASSEGGGQLASF
TRBJ2-3 | TRBV28 | CASSLAPRARVSHQGRTYF
TRBJ1-2 | TRBV9 | CASSPSYLGWDRGTGYTF
TRBJ1-2 | TRBV7-3 | CASSLSGDYGYTF
TRBJ2-6 | TRBV27 | CASSLWGTGANVLTF
TRBJ1-5 | TRBV4-1 | CASSQSAPNQPQHF
TRBJ1-2 | TRBV9 | CASDGGARYGYTF
TRBJ2-3 | TRBV14 | CASSQESTSGLGDTQYF
TRBJ2-2 | TRBV4-1 | CASSQIASGELFF
TRBJ2-1 | TRBV25-1 | CASSDLLGVSYNEQFF
TRBJ2-7 | TRBV6-6 | CASSYPGTSGGHEQYF
TRBJ2-1 | TRBV7-9 | CASSSLSATNEQFF
TRBJ2-1 | TRBV27 | CASSLLLAGGPGHEQFF
TRBJ1-4 | TRBV15 | CATSRDHSWRVGAADEKLFF
TRBJ2-1 | TRBV2 | CAITSGLNNEQFF
TRBJ2-2 | TRBV10-1 | CASSPDGTSGTGELFF
TRBJ2-7 | TRBV6-6 | CASRAGRGYEQYF
TRBJ1-5 | TRBV6-6 | CASSYSMGGGQPQHF
TRBJ2-7 | TRBV4-1 | CASSQDKRTAYEQYF
TRBJ2-3 | TRBV7-9 | CASSLTGLQDTQYF
TRBJ1-2 | TRBV15 | CATSRGIGGAGGYTF
TRBJ2-7 | TRBV2 | CASRVRGGYEQYF